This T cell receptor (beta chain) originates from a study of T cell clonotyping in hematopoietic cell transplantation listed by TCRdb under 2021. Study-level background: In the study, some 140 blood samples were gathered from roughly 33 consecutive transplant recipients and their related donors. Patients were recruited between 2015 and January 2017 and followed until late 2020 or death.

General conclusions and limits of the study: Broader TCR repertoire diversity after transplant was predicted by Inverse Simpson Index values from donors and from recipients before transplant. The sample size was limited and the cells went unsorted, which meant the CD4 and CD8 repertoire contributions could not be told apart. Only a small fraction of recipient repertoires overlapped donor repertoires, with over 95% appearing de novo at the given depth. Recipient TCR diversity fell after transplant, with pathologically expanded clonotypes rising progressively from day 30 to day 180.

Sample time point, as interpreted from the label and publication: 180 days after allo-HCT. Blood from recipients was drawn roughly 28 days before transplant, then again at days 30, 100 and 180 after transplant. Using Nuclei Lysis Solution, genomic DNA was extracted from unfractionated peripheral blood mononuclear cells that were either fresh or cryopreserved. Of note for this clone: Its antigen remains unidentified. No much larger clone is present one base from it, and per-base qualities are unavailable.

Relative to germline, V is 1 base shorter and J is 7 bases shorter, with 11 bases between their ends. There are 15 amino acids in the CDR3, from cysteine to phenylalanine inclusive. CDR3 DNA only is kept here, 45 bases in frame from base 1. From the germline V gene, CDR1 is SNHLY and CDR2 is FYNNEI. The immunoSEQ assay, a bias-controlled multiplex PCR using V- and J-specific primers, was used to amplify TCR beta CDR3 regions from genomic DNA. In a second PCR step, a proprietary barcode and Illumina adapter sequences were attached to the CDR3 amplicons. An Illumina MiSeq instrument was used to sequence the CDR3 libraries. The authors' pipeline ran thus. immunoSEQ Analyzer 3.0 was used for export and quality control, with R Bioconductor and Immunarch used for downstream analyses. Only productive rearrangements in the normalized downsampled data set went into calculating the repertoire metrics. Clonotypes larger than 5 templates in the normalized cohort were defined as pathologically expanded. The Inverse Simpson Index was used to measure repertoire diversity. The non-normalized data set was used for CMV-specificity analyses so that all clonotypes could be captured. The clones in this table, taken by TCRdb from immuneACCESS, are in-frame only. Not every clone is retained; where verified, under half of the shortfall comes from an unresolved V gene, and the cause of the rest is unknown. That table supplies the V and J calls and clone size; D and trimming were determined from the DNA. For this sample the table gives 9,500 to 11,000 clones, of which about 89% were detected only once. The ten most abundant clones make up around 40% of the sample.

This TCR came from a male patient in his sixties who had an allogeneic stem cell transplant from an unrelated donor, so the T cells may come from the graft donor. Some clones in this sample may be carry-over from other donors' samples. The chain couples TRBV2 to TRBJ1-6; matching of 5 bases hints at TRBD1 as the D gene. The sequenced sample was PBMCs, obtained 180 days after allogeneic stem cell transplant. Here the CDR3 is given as CASSEGGHQNSPLHF. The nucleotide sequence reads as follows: TGTGCCAGCAGTGAAGGAGGACACCAAAATTCACCCCTCCACTTT.